This is a list of T cell receptor beta chains from one sample in a study of vaccination and CD4 T cells after COVID-19. Using its own MiXCR run on the PCR reads, TCRdb lists one record per CDR3 protein. The sample records more than 20,000 distinct CDR3 sequences, approximately 50% being singletons. Their antigens remain unidentified. The material sequenced was CD4+ T cells from blood, cultured in vitro, taken before SARS-CoV-2 vaccination. Source of these receptors: a human donor who received a COVID-19 vaccine. CDR3s include the opening cysteine and the closing phenylalanine or tryptophan. The D gene is left open where the match is weak. Expanded clones are given a class, and other clones once, few, many or no size at all.

v_gene	j_gene	d_gene	abundance	len	CDR3aa	CDR3nt
TRBV12-3/TRBV12-4	TRBJ1-1	TRBD1	NA	15	CASRPYRGQGTEAFF	TGTGCCAGCAGGCCCTACAGGGGGCAGGGGACTGAAGCTTTCTTT
TRBV20-1	TRBJ1-1	TRBD1	NA	15	CSATKTGGEDTEAFF	TGCAGTGCTACAAAAACAGGGGGCGAGGACACTGAAGCTTTCTTT
TRBV18	TRBJ2-5	NA	NA	15	CASSPKADPGETQYF	TGTGCCAGCTCACCAAAGGCAGATCCTGGAGAGACCCAGTACTTC
TRBV5-1	TRBJ1-2	NA	few	15	CASSLGAGPIGGYTF	TGCGCCAGCAGCTTGGGAGCCGGGCCCATAGGAGGCTACACCTTC
TRBV20-1	TRBJ2-3	NA	NA	11	CATRRTDTQYF	TGCGCGACTAGAAGGACAGATACGCAGTATTTT
TRBV28	TRBJ2-2	NA	NA	16	CASRPWETRAAGELFF	TGTGCCAGCAGACCATGGGAGACTAGAGCGGCCGGGGAGCTGTTTTTT
TRBV6-1	TRBJ2-5	NA	NA	15	CASSHRDSTQETQYF	TGTGCCAGCAGTCACCGGGACTCGACACAAGAGACCCAGTACTTC
TRBV19	TRBJ2-5	TRBD1	NA	15	CASSRGQGREETQYF	TGTGCCAGTAGCAGGGGACAGGGGAGGGAAGAGACCCAGTACTTC
TRBV10-3	TRBJ1-4	NA	NA	16	CAISDNFGQLQEKLFF	TGTGCCATCAGTGACAATTTTGGACAGTTACAGGAAAAACTGTTTTTT
TRBV20-1	TRBJ1-4	TRBD1	NA	12	CSARRTGAKLFF	TGCAGTGCTAGAAGGACAGGGGCCAAACTGTTTTTT
TRBV25-1	TRBJ1-5	TRBD1	NA	14	CASSAGGQNQPQHF	TGTGCCAGCAGTGCAGGGGGCCAAAATCAGCCCCAGCATTTT
TRBV5-1	TRBJ1-2	TRBD1	NA	15	CASSRVTGGGGGYTF	TGCGCCAGCAGCCGCGTAACAGGGGGCGGAGGTGGCTACACCTTC
TRBV9	TRBJ1-1	NA	NA	13	CASKSSGTSSPVF	TGTGCCAGCAAATCCTCCGGGACTTCCAGCCCAGTCTTT
TRBV12-3/TRBV12-4	TRBJ2-5	NA	few	13	CASSSSRQETQYF	TGTGCCAGCAGCTCCTCGAGGCAAGAGACCCAGTACTTC
TRBV7-8	TRBJ1-2	NA	few	13	CASSYGGPKGYTF	TGTGCCAGCAGTTATGGGGGGCCGAAAGGCTACACCTTC
TRBV25-1	TRBJ1-1	NA	few	14	CASSYQGLGTEAFF	TGTGCCAGCAGTTATCAGGGGCTGGGCACTGAAGCTTTCTTT
TRBV20-1	TRBJ1-4	NA	NA	13	CSASGVGNEKLFF	TGCAGTGCTAGCGGGGTGGGTAATGAAAAACTGTTTTTT
TRBV6-1	TRBJ1-1	TRBD1	few	14	CASRTGQGNSEAFF	TGTGCCAGCAGGACGGGACAGGGTAACTCTGAAGCTTTCTTT
TRBV7-9	TRBJ1-5	NA	NA	14	CASSFEGGGQPQHF	TGTGCCAGCAGCTTTGAAGGGGGAGGTCAGCCCCAGCATTTT
TRBV10-1	TRBJ1-5	NA	NA	13	CASSPGLSQPQHF	TGCGCCAGCAGTCCGGGATTGTCTCAGCCCCAGCATTTT